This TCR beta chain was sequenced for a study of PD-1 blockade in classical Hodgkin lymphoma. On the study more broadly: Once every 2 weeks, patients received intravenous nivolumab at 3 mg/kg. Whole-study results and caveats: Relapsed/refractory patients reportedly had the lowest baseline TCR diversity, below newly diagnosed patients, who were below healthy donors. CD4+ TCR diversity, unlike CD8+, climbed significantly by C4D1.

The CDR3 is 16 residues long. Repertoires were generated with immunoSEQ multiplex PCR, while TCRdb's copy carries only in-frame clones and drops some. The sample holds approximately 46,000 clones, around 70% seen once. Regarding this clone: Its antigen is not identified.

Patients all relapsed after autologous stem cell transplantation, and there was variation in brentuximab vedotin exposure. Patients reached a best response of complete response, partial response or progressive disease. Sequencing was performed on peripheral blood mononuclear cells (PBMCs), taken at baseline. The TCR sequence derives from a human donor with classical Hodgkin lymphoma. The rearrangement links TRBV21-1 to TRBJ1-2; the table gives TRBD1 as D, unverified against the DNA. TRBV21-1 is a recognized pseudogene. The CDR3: CASSKEVNRGPYGYTF. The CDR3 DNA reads TGTGCCAGCAGCAAAGAGGTGAACAGGGGACCCTATGGCTACACCTTC.